This T cell receptor beta chain was obtained from a study of T cell changes during pregnancy in multiple sclerosis (dated by TCRdb to about 2019). Regarding the study in general: The study examined how the T cell repertoire changed over the course of pregnancy in women with multiple sclerosis.

Library preparation was by the immunoSEQ multiplex PCR assay. The table was pulled from immuneACCESS by TCRdb, which kept in-frame rearrangements only. Such tables lose some clones; where checked, under half of the loss comes from unresolved V genes, and the rest has no known cause. The sample contains approximately 30,000 clones, roughly 89% of them found a single time. Jointly, the top ten make up over 0.45% of the sample. For this clone: The antigen this receptor binds is unknown. No much larger clone is present one base from it, and per-base qualities are unavailable.

From the germline V gene, CDR1 is MNHEY and CDR2 is SVGAGI. V drops 6 bases and J drops 2 bases, leaving 16 bases in between. The CDR3 spans 15 residues, from the cysteine through the phenylalanine. CDR3 DNA only is kept here, 45 bases in frame from base 1. The material was CD4+ T cells from peripheral blood mononuclear cells, obtained in the first trimester of pregnancy. The receptor chain draws on TRBV6-5 and TRBJ1-2; the D gene assignment is ambiguous. The TCR originated in a female donor in good health, enrolled as a control in a pregnancy study. The DNA sequence follows: TGTGCCAGCAGACGAATAAACCAGCGGAACTATGGCTACACCTTC. Its translation reads: CASRRINQRNYGYTF.